The 20 T cell receptor beta chains listed next were all sequenced from one sample in a study of shared clonotypes between healthy human individuals. Only in-frame clones appear in the TCRdb table, and some are missing; sequencing was by immunoSEQ multiplex PCR. Altogether fewer than 650,000 clones are present, just over 75% being singletons, with the ten largest covering 12%. The specimen was PBMCs. The origin of the receptors is a woman aged 40 to 50 in good health. Some clones in this sample may be carry-over from other donors' samples.

The chain has TRBV9 and TRBJ2-5, with TRBD2 matching over 8 bases. The V gene's germline CDR1 is SGDLS and CDR2 YYNGEE. V lost 4 bases and J lost 5; bases outside the gene matches: 10. The CDR3 has 15 residues. The CDR3 protein is CASSPYGGAVETQYF. CDR3 coding DNA: TGTGCCAGCAGCCCGTACGGGGGGGCGGTGGAGACCCAGTACTTC.

Note on this clone: A much larger clonotype is one base distant, so this may be a read error. Other DNA sequences in the sample encode the same CDR3. The chain carries TRBV14 and TRBJ2-7, with 7 positions matching TRBD1. Germline V gives CDR1 SGHDN, CDR2 FVKESK. The V and J ends lost 3 bases and 0 bases, in that order; junction bases with no gene match: 5. CDR3 length: 15 residues. In nucleotides, the CDR3 is TGTGCCAGCAGCCAGCGTACAGGGGACTCCTACGAGCAGTACTTC. Protein product: CASSQRTGDSYEQYF.

V is TRBV19 and J is TRBJ2-3, with D perhaps matching TRBD1 (5 bases). This CDR3 is 16 amino acids long. Germline CDR1 LNHDA, CDR2 SQIVND (reference sequence). V was pared by 3 bases and J by 2 bases, with 15 bases between. CDR3 amino acids: CASSMSRGFATDTQYF. CDR3 bases: TGTGCCAGTAGTATGTCAAGGGGTTTCGCCACAGATACGCAGTATTTT.

This chain connects TRBV7-6 to TRBJ2-1; unclear D gene. The CDR3 is 11 residues long. V lost 1 base and J 5 bases, leaving 0 bases between the germline ends. Looked up from germline, CDR1 is SGHVS and CDR2 is FNYEAQ. The CDR3 region is CASSLDNEQFF. CDR3 DNA: TGTGCCAGCAGCTTAGACAATGAGCAGTTCTTC.

This clone appeared a few times. The same CDR3 arises from other DNA sequences in this sample as well. V is TRBV30 and J is TRBJ1-6; TRBD1 agrees at 8 bases. CDR1 is GTSNPN, CDR2 SVGIG, per germline (reference sequence). Trimming at V came to 3 bases and at J to 10 bases, leaving 14 bases not matched to a gene. The CDR3 runs 16 residues. DNA for the CDR3: TGTGCCTGGAGCGCCGACAGGGGCCTCACGGGATCACCCCTCCACTTT. Translating gives CAWSADRGLTGSPLHF.

DNA for the CDR3: TGCGCCAGCAGCCAAGGGCTAGCGGGAGGGTATACGCAGTATTTT. As protein: CASSQGLAGGYTQYF. The rearrangement links TRBV4-3 to TRBJ2-3; TRBD2 matches at 12 bases. The germline gives CDR1 LGHNA, CDR2 YSLEER. This CDR3 contains 15 residues. The V and J ends lost 1 base and 7 bases, in that order; junction bases with no gene match: 3.

The chain is built from TRBV7-9 and TRBJ2-3, with 8 bases lining up with TRBD1. Germline V gives CDR1 SEHNR, CDR2 FQNEAQ (reference sequence). V gave up 6 bases and J gave up 3 bases; unmatched junction bases: 5. The CDR3 runs to 14 residues. Here the CDR3 DNA reads TGTGCCAGCAGTCAGGGGGCTGGGACAGATACGCAGTATTTT. It yields the protein CASSQGAGTDTQYF.

The rearrangement uses TRBV9 and TRBJ1-2; 8 nucleotides align to TRBD1. Germline lookup yields CDR1 SGDLS and CDR2 YYNGEE. V dropped 0 bases and J dropped 3; count of bases not matched to a gene: 10. The CDR3 runs to 17 residues. For the CDR3, the DNA is TGTGCCAGCAGCGTAGTGCCAGGGGGCAATAGAGACTATGGCTACACCTTC. Translating gives CASSVVPGGNRDYGYTF.

This chain connects TRBV27 to TRBJ2-2; 11 nucleotides line up with TRBD1. Per the germline V gene, CDR1 is MNHEY and CDR2 is SMNVEV (reference sequence). This CDR3 region has 14 residues. Unmatched junction bases numbered 4, after V lost 7 bases and J lost 6 bases. CDR3 residues: CASMGQGVSGELFF. The DNA for the CDR3 is TGTGCCAGCATGGGACAGGGGGTTTCCGGGGAGCTGTTTTTT.

The V call is TRBV9, the J call TRBJ2-4, with a tentative D call TRBD2 (6 bases). Trimming left V 3 bases short and J 0 bases short, with 10 bases between. CDR3 length: 15 residues. The germline gives CDR1 SGDLS, CDR2 YYNGEE. The CDR3 loop reads CASSATGLAKNIQYF. The CDR3 bases are TGTGCCAGCAGCGCCACGGGACTAGCCAAAAACATTCAGTACTTC.

This chain uses TRBV23-1 with TRBJ2-4, with 12 bases lining up with TRBD2. TRBV23-1 is marked as an open reading frame, function uncertain. CDR3 length: 20 amino acids. Unmatched junction bases numbered 12, after V lost 3 bases and J lost 0 bases. The chain's CDR3 is CASSQSPLAGGTLAKNIQYF. CDR3 in DNA: TGCGCCAGCAGTCAGTCACCTCTAGCGGGAGGGACCTTAGCCAAAAACATTCAGTACTTC.

The genes are TRBV5-5 and TRBJ2-1; the D is unclear. The CDR3 runs to 14 residues. V lost 3 bases, J lost 1 base, and 8 bases lay in between. Germline loops: CDR1 SGHKS, CDR2 YYEKEE (reference sequence). CDR3 nucleotide sequence: TGTGCCAGCAGCTACCCCGGGTCCTACAATGAGCAGTTCTTC. It encodes CASSYPGSYNEQFF. Drawing the rest from reference TRBV5-5 and TRBJ2-1, the complete variable domain is DAGVTQSPTHLIKTRGQQVTLRCSPISGHKSVSWYQQVLGQGPQFIFQYYEKEERGRGNFPDRFSARQFPNYSSELNVNALLLGDSALYLCASSYPGSYNEQFFGPGTRLTVL.

The chain links TRBV2 to TRBJ2-1; D possibly corresponds to TRBD2 (5 bases). CDR1 and CDR2 from the germline V gene are SNHLY and FYNNEI. The CDR3 loop spans 13 amino acids. The V and J ends lost 3 bases and 9 bases respectively, with 12 bases between them. CDR3 loop: CASSDAGRGEQFF. The DNA of the CDR3 is TGTGCCAGCAGTGACGCTGGTCGGGGTGAGCAGTTCTTC.

This clone was counted a few times. The chain links TRBV2 to TRBJ1-1; perhaps TRBD1 as D (5 bases). V gave up 8 bases and J gave up 6 bases, with 16 bases separating them. Germline V gives CDR1 SNHLY, CDR2 FYNNEI. The CDR3 totals 13 residues. This CDR3 is CASYNGWDAEAFF. The DNA for the CDR3 is TGTGCCAGCTATAACGGATGGGACGCTGAAGCTTTCTTT.

This chain uses TRBV29-1 with TRBJ2-3, with D hard to call. CDR1 and CDR2 from the germline V gene are SQVTM and ANQGSEA. V was trimmed by 4 bases and J by 0 bases, leaving 8 bases between them. CDR3 length: 13 amino acids. CDR3 sequence (DNA): TGCAGCGTTGGACCACAAAGCACAGATACGCAGTATTTT. Its protein is CSVGPQSTDTQYF.

Points on this clone: With a far larger clone one base away, a read error is the likely cause. V is TRBV29-1 and J is TRBJ1-2, with D perhaps TRBD1 (5 bases). V was clipped by 6 bases and J by 0 bases, with 14 bases between them. In germline, CDR1 is SQVTM, CDR2 ANQGSEA. The CDR3 contains 14 residues. CDR3 protein: CSVPRGEPNYGYTF. Here the CDR3 DNA reads TGCAGCGTGCCAAGAGGGGAACCTAACTATGGCTACACCTTC.

The V and J genes are TRBV10-2 and TRBJ2-3; 10 bases align to TRBD1. J gave up 4 bases and V 2 bases, and 0 bases lay outside the gene matches. CDR1 and CDR2 (germline): WSHSY, SAAADI. The CDR3 consists of 14 residues. The CDR3 DNA reads TGCGCCAGCAGTGAGGGGACAGGGGCAGATACGCAGTATTTT. This encodes CASSEGTGADTQYF.

The V call is TRBV30, the J call TRBJ2-3; 10 positions match TRBD2. CDR3 length: 17 amino acids. The germline CDR1 and CDR2 sequences are GTSNPN and SVGIG (reference sequence). The V segment lost 0 bases and the J segment 2 bases; nucleotides outside the gene matches: 8. CDR3 nucleotides: TGTGCCTGGAGTGTACGCTATAGCGGGAGGAACACAGATACGCAGTATTTT. Its translation: CAWSVRYSGRNTDTQYF.

This chain uses TRBV6-4 with TRBJ2-1; 11 nucleotides line up with TRBD2. Germline CDR1 is MRHNA and CDR2 is SNTAGT. The J segment lost 8 bases and the V segment lost 3 bases, leaving 3 bases of the junction unmatched. This CDR3 contains 14 residues. In DNA, the CDR3 is TGTGCCAGCAGTGATGGGACTAGCGGCGATGAGCAGTTCTTC. Protein sequence: CASSDGTSGDEQFF.

With regard to this clone: Mismatch with germline at one junction end may stem from a read error. V and J are TRBV6-4 and TRBJ2-7; 9 bases are shared with TRBD1. This CDR3 comprises 16 residues. The germline V gene encodes CDR1 MRHNA and CDR2 SNTAGT. CDR3 loop: CASSYSPGTGLDEQYF. CDR3 nucleotides: TGTGCCAGCAGTTACTCTCCCGGGACAGGGCTTGACGAGCAGTACTTC.